This T cell receptor (beta chain) originates from a study of blood T cell repertoires in COVID-19. Whole-study context: The samples span acute and convalescent COVID-19 from the United States, Italy and Spain.

Authors' data handling: Estimates of nucleated cell counts were drawn from the amplification of reference gene primers. Assay: immunoSEQ multiplex PCR; the TCRdb copy retains only in-frame clones and omits some. That table furnishes V, J and clone size, whereas the DNA furnished D and trimming. The sample carries more than 85,000 clones, about four fifths recorded once. The germline V and J ends were trimmed by 2 bases and 8 bases, with 12 bases remaining between them. This CDR3 contains 13 residues. Germline CDR1 and CDR2: KGHSY and FQNENV. The TCR was taken from a man of 80 years or more with acute or convalescent COVID-19. The chain carries TRBV16 and TRBJ1-2, with D unresolved. Input material: peripheral blood. The CDR3 DNA reads as TGTGCCAGCAGCCAAAGGAGCCAAATGGGCTACACCTTC. Protein product: CASSQRSQMGYTF.